One T cell receptor beta chain is described in this entry. Its antigen remains unidentified. The source of the sample is a study of T cell repertoires in cytomegalovirus infection. Overall study context: In public TCR beta signatures, there were indications of both CMV infection and matching HLA type. General observations from the study: Predominance within the ex vivo response was attributable to HLA-C-restricted CMV-specific TCR beta clonotypes. Frequencies of public TCR beta families were cumulated, and this identified carriers of CMV plus the relevant HLA.

TCRdb called the reads again in MiXCR, with one record for every CDR3 protein. The sample includes roughly 230,000 distinct CDR3 sequences, over 15% of them seen just once. This CDR3 is 16 amino acids long. Trimming left V 5 bases short and J 3 bases short, with 16 bases between. Germline CDR1 and CDR2: SEHNR and FQNEAQ (reference sequence). The sample was CD8+ T cells from PBMCs. The chain combines TRBV7-9 with TRBJ1-4; D remains unclear. The clonotype originates from a human donor in good health (CMV status not recorded). Some clones in this sample may be carry-over from other donors' samples. CDR3 amino acids: CASSRRTSLPNEKLFF. The DNA of the CDR3 is TGTGCCAGCAGCCGCCGAACGAGCCTCCCTAATGAAAAACTGTTTTTT.